The sequence of this TCR beta chain was determined in a study of cytomegalovirus exposure and HLA in healthy donors. A word on this clone: No antigen is known for it.

Whole-study findings and limits: It was reported that TCR beta sequences correctly inferred the HLA-A and HLA-B alleles for most subjects. In a later analysis, HLA-associated beta chains showed higher expansion and lower generation probabilities than comparable chains.

CDR1 SGHAT and CDR2 FQNNGV come from the germline V gene. Trimming stripped 0 bases from V and 9 bases from J, with 9 bases between. The CDR3 runs to 14 residues. The PCR used 60 Vbeta and 13 Jbeta primers. The table came from immunoSEQ multiplex PCR; TCRdb's copy has only in-frame clones and leaves some out. The data hold roughly 150,000 clones, with approximately 81% observed a single time. Sequenced input: PBMCs. The V gene is TRBV11-2, the J gene TRBJ1-6, with a weak D call TRBD1 (6 bases). This clonotype was sampled from a woman younger than 30 in good health and CMV-seronegative. CDR3 residues: CASSLEGASSPLHF. CDR3 DNA: TGTGCCAGCAGCTTAGAGGGGGCCTCTTCACCCCTCCACTTT.